The 5 T cell receptor beta chains in this list originate from one sample, sequenced in a study of T cell repertoires in cytomegalovirus infection. From the reads, TCRdb called clonotypes with MiXCR, one entry per CDR3 protein. The repertoire holds a few hundred thousand distinct CDR3 sequences, with 8% to 10% as singletons. Sequencing was done on a sample of PBMCs. The receptors originated from a human donor in good health (CMV status not recorded). Some clones in this sample may be carry-over from other donors' samples.

This clonotype was observed at least ten times. This CDR3 reads CASSRNRGRVNTGELFF. CDR3 bases: TGTGCCAGCAGTAGAAACAGGGGGCGCGTAAACACCGGGGAGCTGTTTTTT. This chain connects TRBV6-5 to TRBJ2-2; 9 bases are shared with TRBD1. Germline CDR1 MNHEY, CDR2 SVGAGI. Losses at the gene ends were 5 bases for V and 2 bases for J; bases not matched to a gene: 9. The length of the CDR3 is 17 residues.

This clonotype has ten or more counts. This chain joins TRBV7-2 and TRBJ2-7; 9 bases match TRBD1. V shed 10 bases, J shed 4 bases, and the junction held 8 bases outside the gene matches. The CDR3 is 13 residues long. The germline V gene encodes CDR1 SGHTA and CDR2 FQGNSA. This CDR3 is CATRDRAKYEQYF. CDR3 nucleotides: TGTGCCACGAGGGACAGGGCCAAGTACGAGCAGTACTTC. The whole variable domain, filled in from reference TRBV7-2 and TRBJ2-7, reads GAGVSQSPSNKVTEKGKDVELRCDPISGHTALYWYRQSLGQGLEFLIYFQGNSAPDKSGLPSDRFSAERTGGSVSTLTIQRTQQEDSAVYLCATRDRAKYEQYFGPGTRLTVT.

This clonotype has a count of ten or more. The chain recombines TRBV7-2 with TRBJ2-1, with D maybe TRBD1 (5 bases). In germline, CDR1 is SGHTA, CDR2 FQGNSA. The length of the CDR3 is 14 residues. V dropped 5 bases and J dropped 5 bases, with 13 bases sitting between them. The CDR3 is CASSTGALDNEQFF. The CDR3 DNA is TGTGCCAGCAGCACTGGGGCATTAGACAATGAGCAGTTCTTC.

The chain carries TRBV7-2 and TRBJ2-1, with a weak D call TRBD1 (6 bases). The germline V gene encodes CDR1 SGHTA and CDR2 FQGNSA. Trimming took 4 bases from V and 2 from J, leaving 15 bases between them. This CDR3 is built from 16 residues. CDR3 sequence: CASSSAQRTAYNEQFF. The CDR3 DNA reads as TGTGCCAGCAGCTCAGCCCAGCGGACAGCCTACAATGAGCAGTTCTTC.

This clonotype was observed a few times. The gene calls are TRBV5-6 and TRBJ2-7; D gene unclear. There are 12 residues in the CDR3. The V gene's germline CDR1 is SGHDT and CDR2 YYEEEE. The ends were cut back, 2 bases at V and 4 bases at J, with 7 bases in the middle. The CDR3 sequence is CASSFLNYEQYF. DNA of the CDR3: TGTGCCAGCAGCTTTCTGAATTACGAGCAGTACTTC.